The 11 T cell receptor beta chains presented below share a single source sample, sequenced in a study of human T cells and chemical hapten exposure. MiXCR, run by TCRdb on the 5' RACE reads, gives a single entry per CDR3 protein. The sample lists under 150,000 distinct CDR3 sequences; around 20% were seen once. Unfractionated whole blood served as the source for total RNA extraction. Source of these receptors: a human donor in good health.

The chain employs TRBV5-1 and TRBJ2-3, with D possibly being TRBD1 or TRBD2 (5 bases each). Germline V CDR1 and CDR2: SGHRS, YFSETQ. The CDR3 sequence is 15 residues long. V lost 2 bases to trimming and J lost 5 bases, with 15 bases between them. The CDR3 is CASSFEGPHRDTQYF. The CDR3 DNA sequence: TGCGCCAGCAGCTTCGAGGGACCACATAGAGATACGCAGTATTTT.

The chain has TRBV5-7 and TRBJ1-5, with D unclear. TRBV5-7 is an ORF, with its function uncertain. The V end was cut by 4 bases, the J end by 3 bases, with 11 bases between. CDR3 length: 14 amino acids. The CDR3 sequence is CASSPSKPNQPQHF. For the CDR3, the DNA is TGTGCCAGCAGCCCGTCGAAACCCAATCAGCCCCAGCATTTT.

The rearrangement uses TRBV12-3 or TRBV12-4 and TRBJ2-2; 7 nucleotides match TRBD2. The CDR3 consists of 15 residues. After removal of 3 bases from V and 7 bases from J, the junction contained 8 bases not matched to a gene. CDR3 residues: CASSLGGAQGGELFF. CDR3 nucleotide sequence: TGTGCCAGCAGTTTGGGAGGGGCGCAAGGCGGGGAGCTGTTTTTT.

This sequence joins TRBV6-4 and TRBJ1-1; weak D call: TRBD1 (5 bases). The CDR3 runs to 14 residues. The ends were cut back, 0 bases at V and 6 bases at J, with 11 bases in the middle. Germline V gene lookup returns CDR1 MRHNA and CDR2 SNTAGT. The CDR3 nucleotides read TGTGCCAGCAGTGACTCCGCAGGGAGCGCTGAAGCTTTCTTT. Encoded protein: CASSDSAGSAEAFF.

The V call is TRBV28, the J call TRBJ2-3; D might be TRBD2 (5 bases). Trimming took off 6 bases at V and 0 bases at J, with 13 bases between the two ends. CDR3 length: 15 amino acids. Germline lookup yields CDR1 MDHEN and CDR2 SYDVKM. The CDR3, as DNA: TGTGCCAGCAGGGGAGCGGTCTCTAGCACAGATACGCAGTATTTT. Protein sequence: CASRGAVSSTDTQYF.

This clonotype turned up a few times. The rearrangement joins TRBV28 to TRBJ1-2; unclear D gene. The V gene's germline CDR1 is MDHEN and CDR2 SYDVKM. V was shortened by 5 bases and J by 0 bases, with 7 bases between the two germline ends. The CDR3 contains 13 residues. The CDR3 loop is CASSRVANYGYTF. CDR3 nucleotides: TGTGCCAGCAGTCGGGTAGCTAACTATGGCTACACCTTC.

J is TRBJ2-5 and V is TRBV28; D may be TRBD2 (6 bases). This CDR3 region has 14 residues. The germline V gene has CDR1 MDHEN and CDR2 SYDVKM. Trimming pared 3 bases from V and 1 base from J, leaving 9 bases between. The CDR3 DNA reads TGTGCCAGCAGTTTTGGAGGGATCCAAGAGACCCAGTACTTC. This translates into CASSFGGIQETQYF. The full variable domain, with the rest looked up from reference TRBV28 and TRBJ2-5, is DVKVTQSSRYLVKRTGEKVFLECVQDMDHENMFWYRQDPGLGLRLIYFSYDVKMKEKGDIPEGYSVSREKKERFSLILESASTNQTSMYLCASSFGGIQETQYFGPGTRLLVL.

This chain joins TRBV4-1 and TRBJ1-6; no clear D. V lost 4 bases to trimming and J lost 9 bases, with 7 bases between them. The CDR3 contains 12 residues. From germline, CDR1 is MGHRA and CDR2 YSYEKL. The CDR3 protein is CASSPPGSPLHF. The CDR3 DNA sequence: TGCGCCAGCAGCCCCCCGGGTTCACCCCTCCACTTT.

This clonotype was seen a few times. The junction does not match germline at one end; this may be a read error. This chain uses TRBV6-5 with TRBJ1-2; TRBD1 might be the D (6 bases). The germline V gene encodes CDR1 MNHEY and CDR2 SVGAGI. This CDR3 is built from 13 residues. The CDR3 DNA is TGTGCCAGCAGTCCGGAGGGGGACTATGGCGACACCTTC. This encodes CASSPEGDYGDTF.

J is TRBJ2-3 and V is TRBV4-1; possibly TRBD1 for D (5 bases). The V end was cut by 1 base, the J end by 2 bases, with 13 bases between. Germline CDR1 MGHRA, CDR2 YSYEKL. CDR3 length: 16 residues. The CDR3 region is CASSQGHRQNTDTQYF. CDR3 nucleotide sequence: TGCGCCAGCAGCCAAGGCCACAGACAGAACACAGATACGCAGTATTTT.

This clonotype was counted only a few times. The chain links TRBV20-1 to TRBJ1-1; no clear D gene. Germline values: CDR1 DFQATT, CDR2 SNEGSKA (reference sequence). This CDR3 contains 15 residues. V was trimmed by 3 bases and J by 2 bases, leaving 16 bases between them. The DNA of the CDR3 is TGCAGTGCTAGGATTAGAGGACGTGCTAACACTGAAGCTTTCTTT. Its protein is CSARIRGRANTEAFF.